Below, one T cell receptor beta chain is given with its context. The sample belongs to a study of T-cell memory formation after mild COVID-19. V dropped 6 bases and J dropped 7 bases, with 16 bases sitting between them. CDR3 length equals 13 residues. The V gene's germline CDR1 is MNHEY and CDR2 SVGAGI. TCRdb used MiXCR to reprocess the 5' RACE reads, holding one entry per CDR3 protein. Counted here are 310,000 or so distinct CDR3 sequences, less than 20% occurring once; the ten biggest clones make up more than 20%. The receptor's source is a man aged 18 to 29 who had mild COVID-19 (a few samples of this study predate the infection). Cell type and time point are not known. The material sequenced was PBMCs or a T cell subset sorted from them (not recorded which). The chain combines TRBV6-5 with TRBJ2-7; weak D call: TRBD1 (6 bases). This CDR3 is CASRHTRGREQYV. For the CDR3, the DNA is TGTGCCAGCAGACACACCAGGGGCCGGGAGCAGTACGTC.